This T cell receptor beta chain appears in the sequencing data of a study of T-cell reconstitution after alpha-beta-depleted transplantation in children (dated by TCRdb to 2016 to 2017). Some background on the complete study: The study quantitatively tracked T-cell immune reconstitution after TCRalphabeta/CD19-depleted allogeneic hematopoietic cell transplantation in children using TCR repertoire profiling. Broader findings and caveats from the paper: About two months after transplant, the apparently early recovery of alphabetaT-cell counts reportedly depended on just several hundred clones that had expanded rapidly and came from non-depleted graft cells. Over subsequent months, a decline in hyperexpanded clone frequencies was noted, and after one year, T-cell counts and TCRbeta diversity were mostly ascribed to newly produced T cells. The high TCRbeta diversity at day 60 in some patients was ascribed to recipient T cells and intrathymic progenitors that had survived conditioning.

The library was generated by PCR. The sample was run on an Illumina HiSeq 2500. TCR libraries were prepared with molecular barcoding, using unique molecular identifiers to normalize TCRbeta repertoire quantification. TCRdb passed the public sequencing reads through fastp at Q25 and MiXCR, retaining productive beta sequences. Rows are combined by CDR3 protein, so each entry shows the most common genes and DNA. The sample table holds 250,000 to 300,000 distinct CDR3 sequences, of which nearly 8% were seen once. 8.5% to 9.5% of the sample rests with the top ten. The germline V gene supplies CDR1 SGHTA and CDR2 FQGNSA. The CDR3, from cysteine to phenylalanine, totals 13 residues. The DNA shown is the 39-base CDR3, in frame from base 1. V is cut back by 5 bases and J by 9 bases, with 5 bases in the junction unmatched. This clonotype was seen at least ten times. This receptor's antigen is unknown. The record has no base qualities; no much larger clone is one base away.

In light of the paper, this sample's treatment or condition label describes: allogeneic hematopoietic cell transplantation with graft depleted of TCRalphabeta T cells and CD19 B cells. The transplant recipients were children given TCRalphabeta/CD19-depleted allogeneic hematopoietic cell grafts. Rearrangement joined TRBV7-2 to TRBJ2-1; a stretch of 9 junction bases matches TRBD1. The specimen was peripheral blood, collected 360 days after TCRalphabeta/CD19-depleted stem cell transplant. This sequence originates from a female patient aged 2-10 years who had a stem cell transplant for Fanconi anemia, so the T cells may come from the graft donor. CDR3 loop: CASSATGGGEQFF. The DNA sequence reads TGTGCCAGCAGCGCCACAGGGGGCGGTGAGCAGTTCTTC.